This entry lists 28 T cell receptor beta chains sequenced from one sample in a study of identical twins. TCRdb re-analysed the 5' RACE reads in MiXCR, keeping a single row per CDR3 protein. The table shows approximately 300,000 distinct CDR3 sequences, with 7.5% to 9.5% occurring only once. This sample was shared with a second study, whose subject was yellow fever vaccine responses in identical twins.

The specimen sequenced was CD8+ T cells sorted from blood. The receptor source for this set is a woman under 30 in good health.

This chain uses TRBV6-2 or TRBV6-3 with TRBJ1-4; the match to TRBD1 covers 7 bases. Germline V CDR1 and CDR2: MNHEY, SVGEGT. This CDR3 contains 15 residues. V shed 4 bases and J 3 bases; nucleotides not matched to a gene: 5. The CDR3 DNA is TGTGCCAGCAGTTCGTGGACAGGCGCTAATGAAAAACTGTTTTTT. It translates to CASSSWTGANEKLFF.

This clonotype was seen more than once but under ten times. The chain couples TRBV9 to TRBJ2-2; 14 bases map to TRBD2. The CDR3 has 17 amino acids. CDR1 SGDLS and CDR2 YYNGEE come from the germline V gene. J lost 7 bases, V lost 4 bases, and 9 bases had no gene match. The CDR3 coding sequence is TGTGCCAGCAGCCTCCGACTAGCGGGAGGGCCAGGCGGGGAGCTGTTTTTT. It translates to CASSLRLAGGPGGELFF.

The rearrangement joins TRBV20-1 to TRBJ2-5, with D unclear. The CDR3 extends over 17 amino acids. The V gene's germline CDR1 is DFQATT and CDR2 SNEGSKA (reference sequence). V dropped 0 bases and J dropped 2 bases, with 19 bases sitting between them. The CDR3: CSARDLFGDRPQETQYF. DNA for the CDR3: TGCAGTGCTAGAGATCTGTTTGGTGACCGGCCACAAGAGACCCAGTACTTC.

This clonotype has just a few counts. The V and J genes are TRBV20-1 and TRBJ2-7, with TRBD1 matching 7 bases. Germline assignment: CDR1 DFQATT and CDR2 SNEGSKA (reference sequence). V lost 1 base, J lost 2 bases, and 2 bases stayed unmatched. The CDR3 covers 13 residues. The CDR3 spells CSARGGQTYEQYF. The CDR3 bases are TGCAGTGCTAGAGGGGGACAGACCTACGAGCAGTACTTC.

The chain uses TRBV27 and TRBJ2-7; maybe TRBD2 (6 bases). V was shortened by 3 bases and J by 5 bases, with 17 bases between the two germline ends. The CDR3 extends over 15 amino acids. Germline V CDR1 and CDR2: MNHEY, SMNVEV (reference sequence). CDR3 residues: CASSLFREGRHEQYF. CDR3 coding DNA: TGTGCCAGCAGTTTGTTTCGGGAAGGGAGGCACGAGCAGTACTTC.

The gene calls are TRBV5-1 and TRBJ2-7; 8 nucleotides match TRBD1. This CDR3 is built from 13 residues. From germline, CDR1 is SGHRS and CDR2 YFSETQ. V trimming: 2 bases; J trimming: 5 bases; junction bases outside the gene matches: 3. The CDR3 region has the DNA TGCGCCAGCAGCTTCGCAGGGGGCGACGAGCAGTACTTC. Its translation is CASSFAGGDEQYF.

This clonotype was seen only a few times. The V and J genes are TRBV9 and TRBJ2-1; perhaps TRBD2 as D (7 bases). Germline CDR1 is SGDLS and CDR2 is YYNGEE. The CDR3 runs to 15 residues. V lost 3 bases, J lost 7 bases, and 17 bases lay in between. CDR3: CASSEWGGAGNEQFF. The CDR3 DNA is TGTGCCAGCAGCGAATGGGGGGGGGCAGGGAATGAGCAGTTCTTC.

This clonotype has more than one count but fewer than ten. The rearrangement joins TRBV7-6 to TRBJ2-7; D gene uncertain. The CDR3 runs 17 residues. Deletions cut 3 bases from V and 0 bases from J, with 18 bases between. The germline V gene has CDR1 SGHVS and CDR2 FNYEAQ. The CDR3 loop is CASSLGSMGMYSYEQYF. Written as DNA, the CDR3 is TGTGCCAGCAGCTTGGGGTCAATGGGGATGTACTCCTACGAGCAGTACTTC.

This clonotype was seen only a few times. CDR3 in DNA: TGTGCCAGCAGCCAGATTGTTGGGCAGCAGCCCTACGAGCAGTACTTC. It specifies CASSQIVGQQPYEQYF. V gene TRBV3-1 combines with J gene TRBJ2-7; no definite D call. Trimming took 3 bases from V and 2 from J, leaving 17 bases between them. The CDR3 covers 16 residues. Looked up from germline, CDR1 is LGHDT and CDR2 is YNNKEL (reference sequence).

This clonotype appeared many times. The J gene is TRBJ2-2, the V gene TRBV12-5; D remains ambiguous. The CDR3 extends over 14 amino acids. Germline V gene sequence: CDR1 LGHNT, CDR2 FRNRAP. Trimming shortened V by 5 bases and J by 1 base, and 8 bases separated the two germline ends. DNA for the CDR3: TGTGCTAGTGGTAACAACAGGAACACCGGGGAGCTGTTTTTT. As protein: CASGNNRNTGELFF.

This clonotype was observed a few times. V usage is TRBV13 and J usage is TRBJ2-1; TRBD2 aligns across 10 bases. The germline V gene has CDR1 PRHDT and CDR2 FYEKMQ (reference sequence). J lost 8 bases, V lost 9 bases, and 7 bases had no gene match. The CDR3 totals 13 residues. In DNA, the CDR3 is TGTGCCAGTCTAGCGGGAGCGATCGATGAGCAGTTCTTC. Its protein product is CASLAGAIDEQFF.

This clonotype was recorded a few times. The V call is TRBV29-1, the J call TRBJ2-7, with D tentatively TRBD1 (6 bases). The CDR3 has 12 amino acids. Germline CDR1 reads SQVTM; CDR2 reads ANQGSEA. Trimming removed 7 bases from V and 4 bases from J, with 14 bases in between. CDR3 in amino acids: CSASGTKYEQYF. The CDR3 nucleotides read TGCAGCGCCTCCGGGACAAAGTACGAGCAGTACTTC.

This clonotype was observed at least ten times. The gene calls are TRBV7-9 and TRBJ2-7; the D gene is possibly TRBD1 (6 bases). The CDR3 is 16 residues long. V was cut by 5 bases and J by 0 bases, with 17 bases left in between. From germline, CDR1 is SEHNR and CDR2 FQNEAQ (reference sequence). This chain's CDR3 is CASSPLLAGVSYEQYF. CDR3 DNA sequence: TGTGCCAGCAGCCCTCTCCTGGCAGGGGTCTCCTACGAGCAGTACTTC.

The chain has TRBV21-1 and TRBJ2-7; the D call of TRBD1 is as the table states it, not checked on the DNA. TRBV21-1 has pseudogene status. CDR3 length: 20 residues. In DNA, the CDR3 is TGTGCCAGCAGCCGGACGCCTGGGGGACCTACAAGTCCTTACTCCTACGAGCAGTACTTC. Protein: CASSRTPGGPTSPYSYEQYF.

The genes are TRBV12-3 or TRBV12-4 and TRBJ2-3; TRBD2 matches at 13 bases. V gave up 6 bases and J gave up 4 bases; unmatched junction bases: 7. The CDR3 runs to 16 residues. This CDR3 reads CASRTGTSGTPDTQYF. CDR3 DNA: TGTGCCAGCAGGACGGGGACTAGCGGGACCCCAGATACGCAGTATTTT.

In its sample, this clonotype was seen many times. V gene TRBV27 combines with J gene TRBJ2-7, with 7 bases identical to TRBD2. The CDR3 sequence is 14 residues long. Trimming cost V 8 bases and J 2 bases; bases outside gene matches: 9. Germline CDR1 MNHEY, CDR2 SMNVEV (reference sequence). The CDR3: CASGEGSGTYEQYF. Here the CDR3 DNA reads TGTGCCAGCGGGGAGGGGTCAGGGACCTACGAGCAGTACTTC.

This clonotype was observed at least ten times. V gene TRBV7-9 combines with J gene TRBJ1-1, with D maybe TRBD1 (5 bases). Trimming took off 5 bases at V and 0 bases at J, with 10 bases between the two ends. The CDR3 extends over 14 amino acids. Germline CDR1 and CDR2: SEHNR and FQNEAQ (reference sequence). Here the CDR3 DNA reads TGTGCCAGCAGCCCCTCGACAGTGAACACTGAAGCTTTCTTT. Protein product: CASSPSTVNTEAFF.

This clonotype was detected ten times or more. V usage is TRBV6-2 or TRBV6-3 and J usage is TRBJ2-5; the D gene is possibly TRBD2 (5 bases). V was shortened by 4 bases and J by 2 bases, with 14 bases between the two germline ends. This CDR3 contains 15 residues. CDR1 is MNHEY, CDR2 SVGEGT, per germline. CDR3 coding DNA: TGTGCCAGCAGTTCGGACTGGAACATACAAGAGACCCAGTACTTC. Protein product: CASSSDWNIQETQYF.

This clonotype was counted a few times. V gene TRBV6-2 or TRBV6-3 combines with J gene TRBJ2-1; TRBD1 matches 12 bases. The germline gives CDR1 MNHEY, CDR2 SVGEGT. V lost 5 bases, J lost 8 bases, and 7 bases stayed unmatched. The CDR3 extends over 15 amino acids. The CDR3: CASSTGTGGFDEQFF. The CDR3 nucleotides read TGTGCCAGCAGTACCGGGACAGGGGGCTTCGATGAGCAGTTCTTC.

This clonotype appeared a few times. The chain uses TRBV29-1 and TRBJ2-2, with 8 bases matching TRBD2. This CDR3 has 14 amino acids. The J segment lost 7 bases and the V segment lost 7 bases, leaving 11 bases of the junction unmatched. In germline, CDR1 is SQVTM, CDR2 ANQGSEA. The CDR3: CSDGERTSYGELFF. In DNA form, the CDR3 reads TGCAGCGATGGAGAAAGGACTAGCTACGGGGAGCTGTTTTTT.

The V call is TRBV29-1, the J call TRBJ1-2, with no clear D. CDR3 length: 14 residues. V was shortened by 2 bases and J by 7 bases, with 17 bases between the two germline ends. CDR1 SQVTM and CDR2 ANQGSEA come from the germline V gene. CDR3 region: CSVERQEAPIGYTF. The DNA for the CDR3 is TGCAGCGTTGAAAGGCAGGAAGCTCCTATTGGCTACACCTTC.

Many counts were recorded for this clonotype. This chain joins TRBV12-3 or TRBV12-4 and TRBJ2-3, with D maybe TRBD2 (5 bases). V lost 2 bases and J 2 bases, leaving 17 bases between the germline ends. This CDR3 region has 17 residues. CDR3 DNA: TGTGCCAGCAGTTTAATCGAAGCGGTGCATGACACAGATACGCAGTATTTT. Protein sequence: CASSLIEAVHDTDTQYF.

This clonotype was seen many times. V and J are TRBV28 and TRBJ1-1, with D perhaps matching TRBD1 (5 bases). This CDR3 region has 17 residues. V shed 2 bases and J shed 0 bases, with 16 bases lying between them. Germline CDR1 reads MDHEN; CDR2 reads SYDVKM. CDR3 amino acids: CASSLNRQDNMNTEAFF. The CDR3, as DNA: TGTGCCAGCAGTTTAAATCGGCAGGACAACATGAACACTGAAGCTTTCTTT.

This clonotype was observed many times. CDR3 nucleotides: TGCAGCGTTGAAGGGACTAGCGGGACGCAGTCCTACAATGAGCAGTTCTTC. Encoded protein: CSVEGTSGTQSYNEQFF. This chain uses TRBV29-1 with TRBJ2-1, with 12 positions matching TRBD2. CDR3 length: 17 amino acids. Losses at the gene ends were 1 base for V and 1 base for J; bases not matched to a gene: 5. The V gene's germline CDR1 is SQVTM and CDR2 ANQGSEA.

The chain links TRBV14 to TRBJ2-6; a weak D match, TRBD2 (6 bases). CDR1 and CDR2 (germline): SGHDN, FVKESK. V shed 6 bases and J shed 2 bases, with 11 bases lying between them. The CDR3 is 15 residues long. DNA for the CDR3: TGTGCCAGCAGTCCCACGGGGGCTGGGGCCAACGTCCTGACTTTC. Translation: CASSPTGAGANVLTF.

This clonotype showed up just a few times. The chain combines TRBV7-9 with TRBJ2-7; TRBD1 agrees at 7 bases. Trimming at V came to 5 bases and at J to 5 bases, leaving 9 bases not matched to a gene. Germline assignment: CDR1 SEHNR and CDR2 FQNEAQ (reference sequence). The length of the CDR3 is 14 residues. The CDR3 DNA follows: TGTGCCAGCAGCGGAATAGGACAGGCCCACGAGCAGTACTTC. This codes for CASSGIGQAHEQYF.

This clonotype was seen ten or more times. The chain employs TRBV7-9 and TRBJ2-1, with 7 positions matching TRBD1. CDR3 length equals 15 residues. Per the germline V gene, CDR1 is SEHNR and CDR2 is FQNEAQ (reference sequence). V lost 4 bases to trimming and J lost 2 bases; unmatched junction nucleotides: 5. The CDR3 spells CASSSRDSPYNEQFF. The CDR3 DNA sequence: TGTGCCAGCAGCTCACGGGACAGCCCCTACAATGAGCAGTTCTTC.

CDR3 nucleotide sequence: TGTGCCAGCAGGTGGGGTGAAAAACTGTTTTTT. Protein product: CASRWGEKLFF. The chain has TRBV28 and TRBJ1-4; unclear D gene. Germline CDR1 and CDR2: MDHEN and SYDVKM. V lost 6 bases, J lost 7 bases, and 6 bases lay in between. CDR3 length: 11 residues.